This is a list of T cell receptor beta chains from one sample in a study of vaccination effects on CD4 cells after COVID-19. Generated by immunoSEQ multiplex PCR, the TCRdb table keeps only in-frame clones and is missing some. The sample carries tens of thousands of clones, about 74% recorded once. These receptors' antigens are unknown. The sequencing used CD4+ T cells from PBMCs cultured with HCoV-229E spike peptides, collected before COVID-19 vaccination. These receptors all come from a human donor who received a COVID-19 vaccine. The CDR3 runs from the conserved cysteine through the conserved F or W.

TRBJ2-5	TRBV18	CASSPSFGGRETQYF
TRBJ2-5	TRBV9	CASSVDVMAGDETQYF
TRBJ2-1	TRBV7-8	CASSPLAASRNEQFF
TRBJ2-1	TRBV30	CAWTLTPQSPRQFF
TRBJ1-5	TRBV5-6	CASSWATGGPQHF
TRBJ2-1	TRBV24-1	CATSDPGTLEGSYNEQFF
TRBJ1-5	TRBV30	CAWSVRSNQPQHF
TRBJ1-2	TRBV7-2	CASSLAGKIGYGYTF
TRBJ1-1	TRBV28	CASSFGGRSGTEAFF
TRBJ2-1	TRBV4-3	CASSQDPGGAGSEQFF
TRBJ1-6	TRBV4-2	CASSQATDSERGSPLHF
TRBJ2-2	TRBV6-5	CASSYLRLAGVGELFF
TRBJ1-1	TRBV29-1	CSGKDTEAFF
TRBJ2-3	TRBV29-1	CSVNAGGPIVDTQYF
TRBJ2-5	TRBV3-1/TRBV3-2	CASSQVPETQYF
TRBJ2-6	TRBV9	CASSPGDRDLSGANVLTF
TRBJ1-2	TRBV30	CAWSGRLPNPNYGYTF
TRBJ1-2	TRBV27	CASSSLDRGYGYTF
TRBJ1-5	TRBV2	CASSDSFGNQPQHF
TRBJ2-3	TRBV7-3	CASSSRTSGRDTQYF
TRBJ1-3	TRBV14	CASSQGPLAAGNTIYF
TRBJ2-3	TRBV5-1	CASSSLAGTSTDTQYF
TRBJ1-2	TRBV6-5	CASSYSSGRVFGYTF
TRBJ1-5	TRBV28	CASSLEGKPQHF
TRBJ1-4	TRBV6-5	CASSYSRQVDNEKLFF
TRBJ2-2	TRBV11-2	CASSLNLATGELFF
TRBJ1-2	TRBV7-9	CASSLVPQGEGYTF
TRBJ2-1	TRBV18	CASSRTGQATSPNEQFF
TRBJ2-1	TRBV19	CASSRGASYNEQFF
TRBJ2-2	TRBV7-3	CASSWGQPTGELFF
TRBJ1-6	TRBV27	CASSRDIPNSPLHF
TRBJ2-3	TRBV19	CASSIRDSSTDTQYF
TRBJ2-3	TRBV13	CASSGSGTTSTDTQYF
TRBJ2-2	TRBV10-1	CASSRAAADIANTGELFF
TRBJ1-4	TRBV7-2	CASSLGLTAGRGEKLFF
TRBJ1-1	TRBV6-2/TRBV6-3	CASSFRGANTEAFF
TRBJ1-4	TRBV24-1	CATSDPRRANEKLFF
TRBJ1-2	TRBV18	CASSPLPDYNGYTF
TRBJ2-3	TRBV24-1	CATSDERELLDTQYF
TRBJ1-2	TRBV5-6	CASSLWDLGTVTSNYGYTF
TRBJ1-2	TRBV6-5	CASRTGTGGLYGYTF
TRBJ1-2	TRBV18	CASSPQGAAYGYTF
TRBJ2-5	TRBV19	CATDVRYQETQYF
TRBJ1-2	TRBV12-3/TRBV12-4	CASGTNYGYTF
TRBJ1-2	TRBV28	CASSTIGQGRGYTF
TRBJ2-5	TRBV5-1	CASTPGSGYETQYF
TRBJ2-6	TRBV3-1/TRBV3-2	CASRLGQASSGANVLTF
TRBJ1-1	TRBV2	CASSWATNTEAFF
TRBJ2-5	TRBV9	CASSVAAGAQETQYF
TRBJ1-5	TRBV6-6	CASSLPGAYNQPQHF